These 9 T cell receptor beta chains came from one sample sequenced in a study of PD-L1 blockade in urothelial cancer. TCRdb's copy holds only in-frame clones and misses some; the assay was immunoSEQ multiplex PCR. The table has 95,000 to 130,000 clones, around 89% seen once; the top ten hold roughly 1.8%. Regarding time point: peripheral blood 6 weeks after treatment start. The material was PBMCs, obtained around atezolizumab (anti-PD-L1) treatment. The receptor source for this set is a man aged 60-69 years with urothelial cancer.

This rearrangement joins TRBV6-6 to TRBJ2-7; D is uncertain. The CDR3 has 14 residues. Between the trimmed V and J ends, which lost 6 bases and 3 bases, there was a span of 15 bases. The germline gives CDR1 MNHNY, CDR2 SVGAGI (reference sequence). The CDR3 here is CASRPRSSNYEQYF. In DNA, the CDR3 is TGTGCCAGCAGGCCCCGGTCGAGCAACTACGAGCAGTACTTC.

This chain uses TRBV9 with TRBJ2-2, with 11 bases aligning to TRBD2. The CDR3 is 19 residues long. The germline V gene encodes CDR1 SGDLS and CDR2 YYNGEE. The V and J ends lost 0 bases and 3 bases, in that order; junction bases with no gene match: 10. The CDR3 loop reads CASSVDSLAGDGDTGELFF. The CDR3 bases are TGTGCCAGCAGCGTAGATTCACTAGCGGGAGATGGGGACACCGGGGAGCTGTTTTTT.

The genes are TRBV19 and TRBJ1-3; perhaps TRBD1 as D (6 bases). The CDR3 totals 16 residues. V was shortened by 5 bases and J by 4 bases, with 18 bases between the two germline ends. Germline CDR1 and CDR2: LNHDA and SQIVND (reference sequence). This CDR3 reads CASSQQGRRLGNTIYF. CDR3 DNA sequence: TGTGCCAGTAGTCAACAGGGAAGACGCCTGGGAAACACCATATATTTT.

This clone was seen once. J is TRBJ2-7 and V is TRBV4-2; 8 bases map to TRBD2. CDR1 and CDR2 from the germline V gene are LGHNA and YNFKEQ. The CDR3 consists of 20 residues. With V trimmed by 0 bases and J by 0 bases, 16 bases remained unmatched. CDR3 sequence reads: CASSQDLTVGRAGGSYEQYF. The CDR3 DNA is TGTGCCAGCAGCCAAGATTTAACGGTGGGCCGTGCGGGGGGCTCCTACGAGCAGTACTTC.

V gene TRBV7-8 combines with J gene TRBJ2-7, with 7 bases identical to TRBD1. The germline V gene has CDR1 SGHVS and CDR2 FQNEAQ. Trimming at V came to 5 bases and at J to 0 bases, leaving 7 bases not matched to a gene. The CDR3 length is 15 residues. The CDR3 loop reads CASSQGQSFSYEQYF. In DNA, the CDR3 is TGTGCCAGCAGCCAGGGACAGAGTTTCTCCTACGAGCAGTACTTC.

This clone was counted a few times. The V call is TRBV2, the J call TRBJ1-2; D might be TRBD1 (5 bases). V was pared by 3 bases and J by 8 bases, with 10 bases between. The CDR3 is 12 residues long. Germline-derived CDR1 and CDR2 are SNHLY and FYNNEI. CDR3 region: CASSEQGWGYTF. The CDR3 DNA is TGTGCCAGCAGTGAGCAGGGATGGGGCTACACCTTC. Together with reference TRBV2 and TRBJ1-2, the CDR3 gives the full variable domain: EPEVTQTPSHQVTQMGQEVILRCVPISNHLYFYWYRQILGQKVEFLVSFYNNEISEKSEIFDDQFSVERPDGSNFTLKIRSTKLEDSAMYFCASSEQGWGYTFGSGTRLTVV.

The V and J genes are TRBV9 and TRBJ2-3; 11 bases fit TRBD1. Trimming took 7 bases from V and 6 from J; bases not matched to a gene: 7. Germline V gene lookup returns CDR1 SGDLS and CDR2 YYNGEE. This CDR3 is built from 14 residues. The CDR3 protein is CASGLDRGPDTQYF. The DNA for the CDR3 is TGTGCCAGCGGCCTGGACAGGGGGCCGGATACGCAGTATTTT.

The V gene is TRBV6-1, the J gene TRBJ2-5; 12 bases fit TRBD2. The CDR3 is made up of 16 amino acids. J was trimmed by 5 bases and V by 2 bases; bases with no gene match: 6. CDR1 MNHNS and CDR2 SASEGT come from the germline V gene. CDR3 amino acids: CASSEKTSGGWETQYF. The CDR3 region has the DNA TGTGCCAGCAGTGAAAAGACTAGCGGGGGTTGGGAGACCCAGTACTTC.

This chain links TRBV11-3 with TRBJ1-6, with D possibly being TRBD1 (5 bases). Germline lookup yields CDR1 SGHNT and CDR2 YENEEA. The CDR3 has 14 residues. Trimming took off 2 bases at V and 4 bases at J, with 6 bases between the two ends. The CDR3 DNA is TGTGCCAGCAGCTTACGGGGGTATAATTCACCCCTCCACTTT. Protein sequence: CASSLRGYNSPLHF.